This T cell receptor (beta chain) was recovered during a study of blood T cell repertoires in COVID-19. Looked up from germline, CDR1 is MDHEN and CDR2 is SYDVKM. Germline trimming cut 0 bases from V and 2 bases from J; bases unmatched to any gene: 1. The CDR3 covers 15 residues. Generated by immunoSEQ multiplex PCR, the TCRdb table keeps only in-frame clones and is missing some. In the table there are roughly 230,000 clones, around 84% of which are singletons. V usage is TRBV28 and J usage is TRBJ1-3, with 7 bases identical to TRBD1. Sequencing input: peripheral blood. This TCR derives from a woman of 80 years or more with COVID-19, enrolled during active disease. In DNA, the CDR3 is TGTGCCAGCAGTTTATGGCAGGGGGCTGGAAACACCATATATTTT. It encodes CASSLWQGAGNTIYF.